This T cell receptor (beta chain) was recorded in a study of blood T cell repertoires in COVID-19. TCRdb keeps only in-frame clones here, not all; method: immunoSEQ multiplex PCR. In the table there are some 380,000 clones, around 87% of which are singletons. The germline V and J ends were trimmed by 1 base and 4 bases, with 4 bases remaining between them. The CDR3 covers 13 residues. Per germline, CDR1 MGHRA and CDR2 YSYEKL. The TCR originated in a man aged 25 to 40 who had recovered from COVID-19. Sequencing used PBMCs or T cells enriched from blood (not recorded which). J is TRBJ1-4 and V is TRBV4-1; D gene uncertain. The CDR3 is CASSQGSNEKLFF. The CDR3 DNA follows: TGCGCCAGCAGCCAAGGGAGTAATGAAAAACTGTTTTTT.